The next 20 T cell receptor beta chains were all read from a single sample in a study of T cell responses to AZD1222 COVID-19 vaccine. The method was immunoSEQ multiplex PCR; TCRdb's version includes in-frame clones alone and lacks a portion of them. The sample includes tens of thousands of clones, about 92% of them seen just once. Material: peripheral blood, obtained 28 days after the second AZD1222 dose. The source is an adult who received the AZD1222 COVID-19 vaccine.

This clone occurred once. V gene TRBV7-9 combines with J gene TRBJ2-5, with TRBD1 matching over 8 bases. This CDR3 spans 14 amino acids. V lost 5 bases to trimming and J lost 5 bases; unmatched junction nucleotides: 7. Germline-derived CDR1 and CDR2 are SEHNR and FQNEAQ (reference sequence). The CDR3 DNA is TGTGCCAGCAGCCCGGTCAGGGGGCAGGAGACCCAGTACTTC. Translating gives CASSPVRGQETQYF. Based on the CDR3 plus reference TRBV7-9 and TRBJ2-5, the full variable domain is DTGVSQNPRHKITKRGQNVTFRCDPISEHNRLYWYRQTLGQGPEFLTYFQNEAQLEKSRLLSDRFSAERPKGSFSTLEIQRTEQGDSAMYLCASSPVRGQETQYFGPGTRLLVL.

This clone was recorded a few times. The gene calls are TRBV4-3 and TRBJ2-7, with TRBD1 identical over 7 bases. V was pared by 1 base and J by 6 bases, with 24 bases of the junction left unmatched. Germline loops: CDR1 LGHNA, CDR2 YSLEER. The CDR3 is 20 residues long. The CDR3: CASSQGSGQDATSFYPEQYF. The CDR3 nucleotides are TGCGCCAGCAGCCAAGGCTCCGGACAGGACGCTACGAGCTTCTACCCCGAGCAGTACTTC.

The chain joins TRBV5-1 to TRBJ2-7; the match to TRBD1 covers 7 bases. Losses at the gene ends were 3 bases for V and 5 bases for J; bases not matched to a gene: 8. The CDR3 sequence is 14 residues long. The V gene's germline CDR1 is SGHRS and CDR2 YFSETQ. CDR3 in DNA: TGCGCCAGCAGCTACTCGACAGGGAATAACGAGCAGTACTTC. Translation gives CASSYSTGNNEQYF.

This clone is a singleton in its sample. Because the CDR3's place on the DNA is in doubt, the DNA is left out and the CDR3 is given as listed by TCRdb. CDR3 protein: CASSPVGTGSESSF. The chain couples TRBV6-5 to TRBJ2-7; the table gives TRBD1 as D, unverified against the DNA. 14 amino acids form the CDR3, both terminal residues included. Germline V gene lookup returns CDR1 MNHEY and CDR2 SVGAGI.

This chain links TRBV6-2 or TRBV6-3 with TRBJ2-7; TRBD1 aligns across 9 bases. This CDR3 has 17 residues. Germline CDR1 and CDR2: MNHEY and SVGEGT. V was pared by 4 bases and J by 2 bases, with 12 bases of the junction left unmatched. Written as DNA, the CDR3 is TGTGCCAGCAGTTGCCCCGGACAGGGGTTTCGTACCTACGAGCAGTACGTC. It encodes CASSCPGQGFRTYEQYV.

V usage is TRBV6-2 or TRBV6-3 and J usage is TRBJ1-5; 10 nucleotides agree with TRBD1. The CDR3 is 17 residues long. The V and J ends lost 0 bases and 6 bases, in that order; junction bases with no gene match: 8. Looked up from germline, CDR1 is MNHEY and CDR2 is SVGEGT. The CDR3 sequence: CASSYSLGQGVFQPQHF. The CDR3 DNA follows: TGTGCCAGCAGTTACTCCCTCGGACAGGGGGTTTTTCAGCCCCAGCATTTT.

The chain carries TRBV10-3 and TRBJ2-2, with TRBD1 matching 8 bases. Germline trimming cut 4 bases from V and 1 base from J; bases unmatched to any gene: 2. The CDR3 totals 15 residues. The germline gives CDR1 ENHRY, CDR2 SYGVKD. The CDR3 region is CAISGTGKNTGELFF. In DNA, the CDR3 is TGTGCCATCAGTGGGACAGGGAAGAACACCGGGGAGCTGTTTTTT.

J is TRBJ1-1 and V is TRBV4-3, with 7 bases fitting TRBD1. CDR1 LGHNA and CDR2 YSLEER come from the germline V gene. V lost 2 bases and J lost 6; bases outside the gene matches: 9. CDR3 size: 15 residues. For the CDR3, the DNA is TGCGCCAGCAGCCAATATATCAGGGGGGCTCCTGAAGCTTTCTTT. Protein: CASSQYIRGAPEAFF.

The rearrangement joins TRBV24-1 to TRBJ2-5; 7 bases map to TRBD2. Germline V CDR1 and CDR2: KGHDR, SFDVKD. This CDR3 has 16 amino acids. With 5 bases clipped from V and 4 bases from J, the junction kept 12 bases outside the gene matches. The CDR3 loop reads CATSAPGREGRETQYF. The CDR3 region has the DNA TGTGCCACCAGTGCTCCGGGGAGGGAGGGCCGAGAGACCCAGTACTTC.

The J gene is TRBJ1-1, the V gene TRBV5-1; tentative D call: TRBD1 (5 bases). V lost 2 bases, J lost 1 base, and 9 bases lay in between. The germline CDR1 and CDR2 sequences are SGHRS and YFSETQ. The CDR3 has 14 amino acids. The CDR3 protein is CASSFRGRNTEAFF. In nucleotides, the CDR3 is TGCGCCAGCAGCTTCCGGGGACGGAACACTGAAGCTTTCTTT.

This chain joins TRBV16 and TRBJ2-7; D gene ambiguous. Per germline, CDR1 KGHSY and CDR2 FQNENV. V shed 2 bases and J shed 0 bases, with 20 bases lying between them. The CDR3 contains 18 residues. DNA for the CDR3: TGTGCCAGCAGCCAAATCTCTCTCCGAGGCCAGAGCTCCTACGAGCAGTACGTC. Translation gives CASSQISLRGQSSYEQYV.

The genes are TRBV6-1 and TRBJ2-6; no definite D call. The V end was cut by 2 bases, the J end by 1 base, with 6 bases between. Germline V CDR1 and CDR2: MNHNS, SASEGT. CDR3 length equals 15 residues. The CDR3 is CASSESRSGANVLTF. In DNA, the CDR3 is TGTGCCAGCAGTGAATCCAGATCTGGGGCCAACGTCCTGACTTTC.

V and J are TRBV9 and TRBJ2-2; TRBD2 might be the D (5 bases). The germline V gene encodes CDR1 SGDLS and CDR2 YYNGEE. Trimming removed 3 bases from V and 0 bases from J, with 12 bases in between. The CDR3 spans 16 residues. The CDR3 sequence: CASSGGSDANTGELFF. In nucleotides, the CDR3 is TGTGCCAGCAGCGGGGGTAGCGACGCGAACACCGGGGAGCTGTTTTTT.

This chain links TRBV19 with TRBJ1-1; D is perhaps TRBD1 (6 bases). Trimming left V 4 bases short and J 2 bases short, with 14 bases between. The CDR3 has 15 amino acids. Germline assignment: CDR1 LNHDA and CDR2 SQIVND (reference sequence). CDR3 bases: TGTGCCAGTAGTAATTCCGGGACACTCAACACTGAAGCTTTCTTT. Residues: CASSNSGTLNTEAFF.

The sample holds a few counts of this clone. V usage is TRBV4-3 and J usage is TRBJ1-5; D not resolved. Trimming cost V 0 bases and J 7 bases, with 7 bases left between them. The CDR3 loop spans 13 amino acids. Germline V gene lookup returns CDR1 LGHNA and CDR2 YSLEER. DNA of the CDR3: TGCGCCAGCAGCCAAGATCTTTCACAGCCCCAGCATTTT. Residues: CASSQDLSQPQHF.

The rearrangement joins TRBV27 to TRBJ2-2, with unresolved D. This CDR3 region has 15 residues. Trimming left V 5 bases short and J 7 bases short, with 17 bases between. Germline CDR1 MNHEY, CDR2 SMNVEV (reference sequence). CDR3 sequence (DNA): TGTGCCAGCAGTGGAACGGCAATGGGTAACGGGGAGCTGTTTTTT. Encoded protein: CASSGTAMGNGELFF.

This clone has only one observation. This rearrangement joins TRBV7-3 to TRBJ1-6, with 9 bases matching TRBD1. Trimming cost V 4 bases and J 7 bases; bases outside gene matches: 5. The CDR3 contains 15 residues. CDR1 is SGHTA and CDR2 is FQGTGA in the germline V gene. In DNA, the CDR3 is TGTGCCAGCAGCTGGGGACAGGGCGTCAATTCACCCCTCCACTTT. It specifies CASSWGQGVNSPLHF.

The gene calls are TRBV7-2 and TRBJ2-7; D unresolved. Deletions cut 5 bases from V and 6 bases from J, with 17 bases between. Germline V lookup: CDR1 SGHTA, CDR2 FQGNSA. This CDR3 contains 14 residues. The DNA of the CDR3 is TGTGCCAGCAGCCCTGGACGTACTTCCCTCGAGCAGTACTTC. This sequence encodes CASSPGRTSLEQYF.

The V and J genes are TRBV7-3 and TRBJ1-6; unclear D gene. V dropped 4 bases and J dropped 11 bases, with 12 bases sitting between them. The CDR3 runs to 13 residues. CDR1 SGHTA and CDR2 FQGTGA come from the germline V gene. CDR3 coding DNA: TGTGCCAGCAGCTCAAACGAGGCAACACCCCTCCACTTT. Translated: CASSSNEATPLHF.

CDR3 DNA: TGCGCCAGCAGCTTTTTTCCCGGGGAGCTGTTTTTT. Translated: CASSFFPGELFF. The chain uses TRBV5-1 and TRBJ2-2; D is ambiguous. The CDR3 is 12 residues long. Germline V gene lookup returns CDR1 SGHRS and CDR2 YFSETQ. V lost 2 bases and J lost 6, with 5 bases in between. The full variable domain, in which reference TRBV5-1 and TRBJ2-2 provide the parts outside the CDR3, is KAGVTQTPRYLIKTRGQQVTLSCSPISGHRSVSWYQQTPGQGLQFLFEYFSETQRNKGNFPGRFSGRQFSNSRSEMNVSTLELGDSALYLCASSFFPGELFFGEGSRLTVL.